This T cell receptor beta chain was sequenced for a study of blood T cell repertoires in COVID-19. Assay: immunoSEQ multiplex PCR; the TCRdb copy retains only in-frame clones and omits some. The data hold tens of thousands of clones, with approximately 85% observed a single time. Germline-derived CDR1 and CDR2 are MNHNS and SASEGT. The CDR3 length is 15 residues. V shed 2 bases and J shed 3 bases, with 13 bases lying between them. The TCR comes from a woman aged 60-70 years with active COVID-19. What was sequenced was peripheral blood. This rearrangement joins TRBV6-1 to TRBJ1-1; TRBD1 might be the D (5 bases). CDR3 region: CASSESWGGDTEAFF. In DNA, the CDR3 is TGTGCCAGCAGTGAAAGTTGGGGGGGGGACACTGAAGCTTTCTTT.